This paragraph reports one TCR beta chain. Its cognate antigen is unknown. This record comes from a study of shared clonotypes between healthy human individuals. The study's findings and limits: Measured sharing among donors was expected to vary with sequencing depth. Unshared clonotypes carried lower generation probabilities than those common to all four donors.

Naive CD8 populations comprised CD45RO-negative cells positively selected for CCR7, excluding terminally differentiated effector memory CD45RA+ cells. Donors comprised healthy HIV-negative adults lacking recent acute infections or vaccinations. Assay: immunoSEQ multiplex PCR; the TCRdb copy retains only in-frame clones and omits some. The table shows approximately 2,200,000 clones, with approximately 94% occurring only once. V lost 4 bases and J lost 2, with 9 bases in between. Germline values: CDR1 SNHLY, CDR2 FYNNEI. The CDR3 runs 14 residues. The source is a man aged 18 to 29 in good health. Some clones in this sample may be carry-over from other donors' samples. The sequenced sample consisted of naive CD8+ T cells from PBMCs. The gene calls are TRBV2 and TRBJ1-3; tentatively, D is TRBD1 (5 bases). The CDR3 sequence is CASSVPGAGNTIYF. CDR3 nucleotide sequence: TGTGCCAGCAGTGTTCCGGGGGCTGGAAACACCATATATTTT.